These 21 T cell receptor beta chains originate from one sample sequenced in a study of identical twins. TCRdb recomputed calls from the 5' RACE reads with MiXCR, one row per CDR3 protein. The table has some 900,000 distinct CDR3 sequences, 9% to 15% seen once. These same data were also listed under a study on yellow fever vaccine responses in identical twins.

The sample was PBMCs. The receptors here all came from a young woman in good health.

There are a few counts of this clonotype. The chain recombines TRBV6-5 with TRBJ2-5; the D gene is possibly TRBD1 (5 bases). Germline values: CDR1 MNHEY, CDR2 SVGAGI. The CDR3 is made up of 14 amino acids. V was shortened by 3 bases and J by 2 bases, with 10 bases between the two germline ends. The chain's CDR3 is CASSYFQGQETQYF. Written as DNA, the CDR3 is TGTGCCAGCAGTTATTTCCAGGGACAAGAGACCCAGTACTTC.

This clonotype was observed a few times. V usage is TRBV5-1 and J usage is TRBJ2-5; weak D call: TRBD1 (6 bases). The germline V gene has CDR1 SGHRS and CDR2 YFSETQ. The CDR3 spans 16 residues. V was trimmed by 4 bases and J by 3 bases, leaving 19 bases between them. CDR3 amino acids: CASSKQGTLREETQYF. In DNA, the CDR3 is TGCGCCAGCAGCAAACAGGGAACGCTTCGAGAAGAGACCCAGTACTTC.

The rearrangement links TRBV15 to TRBJ2-5, with D maybe TRBD2 (6 bases). From germline, CDR1 is LNHNV and CDR2 YYDKDF (reference sequence). V lost 0 bases to trimming and J lost 1 base, with 9 bases between them. The CDR3 runs 15 residues. The CDR3 spells CATSRDERAQETQYF. The CDR3 bases are TGTGCCACCAGCAGAGATGAGCGGGCCCAAGAGACCCAGTACTTC.

This chain links TRBV7-9 with TRBJ2-7; no clear D gene. The CDR3 is 14 residues long. Trimming removed 0 bases from V and 9 bases from J, with 15 bases in between. Germline lookup yields CDR1 SEHNR and CDR2 FQNEAQ (reference sequence). The CDR3 nucleotides are TGTGCCAGCAGCTTAGCAGATCCCGGACGTCCGCAGTACGTC. Translation: CASSLADPGRPQYV.

In its sample, this clonotype was seen a few times. The chain joins TRBV6-1 to TRBJ2-7, with 7 bases identical to TRBD1. Germline V gives CDR1 MNHNS, CDR2 SASEGT. The V segment lost 4 bases and the J segment 6 bases; nucleotides outside the gene matches: 6. This CDR3 comprises 13 residues. The CDR3 is CASSAGGWGEQYV. The CDR3 DNA sequence: TGTGCCAGCAGTGCAGGGGGTTGGGGCGAGCAGTACGTC.

J is TRBJ1-5 and V is TRBV12-3 or TRBV12-4, with D uncertain. CDR3 size: 14 residues. V was pared by 7 bases and J by 0 bases, with 10 bases between. In nucleotides, the CDR3 is TGTGCCAGCACCTTAGGTGTTAGCAATCAGCCCCAGCATTTT. Translated, it gives CASTLGVSNQPQHF.

This chain connects TRBV5-1 to TRBJ1-2; no clear D gene. Germline-derived CDR1 and CDR2 are SGHRS and YFSETQ. The ends were cut back, 0 bases at V and 0 bases at J, with 9 bases in the middle. This CDR3 has 15 residues. The CDR3: CASSLVEGANYGYTF. Written as DNA, the CDR3 is TGCGCCAGCAGCTTGGTAGAGGGTGCTAACTATGGCTACACCTTC.

This clonotype was seen many times. The chain uses TRBV28 and TRBJ2-7; D gene ambiguous. Trimming took 5 bases from V and 0 from J, leaving 11 bases between them. This CDR3 comprises 14 residues. In germline, CDR1 is MDHEN, CDR2 SYDVKM. In DNA, the CDR3 is TGTGCCAGCAGTCCCCGGAAGGCCTCCTACGAGCAGTACGTC. Translating gives CASSPRKASYEQYV.

This clonotype has only a few counts. The chain couples TRBV5-1 to TRBJ2-2; D may match TRBD1 or TRBD2 (5 bases each). Germline assignment: CDR1 SGHRS and CDR2 YFSETQ. Trimming left V 3 bases short and J 4 bases short, with 13 bases between. The CDR3 extends over 15 amino acids. The CDR3 DNA sequence: TGCGCCAGCAGCTGGGGACCCCCGGGCACCGGGGAGCTGTTTTTT. It encodes CASSWGPPGTGELFF.

This sequence joins TRBV11-3 and TRBJ2-1, with TRBD2 matching over 13 bases. CDR1 is SGHNT, CDR2 YENEEA, per germline. Trimming removed 2 bases from V and 12 bases from J; junction bases left unmatched: 10. The CDR3 consists of 16 residues. DNA for the CDR3: TGTGCCAGCAGCTTAACAAGGACTAGCGGGAGTTATCCGCAGTTCTTC. Translating gives CASSLTRTSGSYPQFF.

This clonotype has only a few counts. The genes are TRBV21-1 and TRBJ2-3; TRBD2 was called by the table and not checked on the DNA. TRBV21-1 is a listed pseudogene. The CDR3 length is 15 residues. CDR3 sequence: CASSKDGGGTDTQYF. In DNA form, the CDR3 reads TGTGCCAGCAGCAAAGACGGAGGTGGCACAGATACGCAGTATTTT.

This clonotype was seen repeatedly, ten times or more. This chain joins TRBV9 and TRBJ2-7, with TRBD1 identical over 9 bases. CDR1 is SGDLS, CDR2 YYNGEE, per germline. Losses at the gene ends were 4 bases for V and 3 bases for J; bases not matched to a gene: 8. There are 15 residues in the CDR3. CDR3 sequence reads: CASSYGQGNHYEQYF. CDR3 nucleotides: TGTGCCAGCAGCTATGGACAGGGGAATCACTACGAGCAGTACTTC.

This clonotype was seen more than once but under ten times. The chain uses TRBV11-3 and TRBJ2-1; 10 bases align to TRBD2. The CDR3 totals 12 residues. V shed 7 bases, J shed 8 bases, and the junction held 2 bases outside the gene matches. Germline lookup yields CDR1 SGHNT and CDR2 YENEEA. CDR3 DNA sequence: TGTGCCAGCAAAGCGGGAGGGGATGAGCAGTTCTTC. It yields the protein CASKAGGDEQFF.

The rearrangement uses TRBV15 and TRBJ2-2; D is perhaps TRBD1 (5 bases). CDR3 length: 16 amino acids. Trimming removed 5 bases at V and 1 base at J, with 14 bases between. Germline CDR1 and CDR2: LNHNV and YYDKDF (reference sequence). The CDR3 nucleotides read TGTGCCACCAGCCCTACTGGACAAATGAACACCGGGGAGCTGTTTTTT. It codes for CATSPTGQMNTGELFF.

This clonotype was seen only a few times. V gene TRBV6-5 combines with J gene TRBJ2-1, with TRBD2 matching over 7 bases. The length of the CDR3 is 13 residues. The trim removed 4 bases at V and 7 bases at J, leaving 4 bases unmatched. From germline, CDR1 is MNHEY and CDR2 SVGAGI. The CDR3 reads CASSFGRENEQFF. The DNA for the CDR3 is TGTGCCAGCAGTTTTGGGCGGGAGAATGAGCAGTTCTTC.

This clonotype was seen a handful of times. The V gene is TRBV12-3 or TRBV12-4, the J gene TRBJ2-2, with D uncertain. The CDR3 has 12 residues. V was trimmed by 7 bases and J by 1 base, leaving 4 bases between them. The CDR3 bases are TGTGCCAGCACCATGAACACCGGGGAGCTGTTTTTT. Its translation is CASTMNTGELFF.

The gene calls are TRBV18 and TRBJ1-5; D is perhaps TRBD1 (6 bases). V lost 6 bases and J 6 bases, leaving 12 bases between the germline ends. Germline loops: CDR1 KGHSH, CDR2 LQKENI. The CDR3 extends over 13 amino acids. For the CDR3, the DNA is TGTGCCAGCTCTGGGGACACCGTTCAGCCCCAGCATTTT. It is translated as CASSGDTVQPQHF.

The sample holds a few counts of this clonotype. The chain uses TRBV15 and TRBJ2-7, with D possibly matching TRBD1 (5 bases). CDR1 LNHNV and CDR2 YYDKDF come from the germline V gene (reference sequence). V lost 0 bases to trimming and J lost 3 bases, with 12 bases between them. The CDR3 runs 15 residues. The CDR3 sequence: CATSRDEGVGYEQYF. The CDR3 DNA sequence: TGTGCCACCAGCAGAGATGAAGGGGTCGGCTACGAGCAGTACTTC.

The chain recombines TRBV20-1 with TRBJ2-2; TRBD2 matches at 7 bases. CDR1 and CDR2 from the germline V gene are DFQATT and SNEGSKA (reference sequence). J lost 3 bases, V lost 1 base, and 5 bases had no gene match. The CDR3 is made up of 15 amino acids. The CDR3 protein is CSARGGLADTGELFF. For the CDR3, the DNA is TGCAGTGCTAGAGGGGGTCTAGCGGACACCGGGGAGCTGTTTTTT.

The chain links TRBV14 to TRBJ2-1; 7 bases are a match to TRBD2. Germline assignment: CDR1 SGHDN and CDR2 FVKESK. Trimming took 6 bases from V and 6 from J; bases not matched to a gene: 8. This CDR3 is 14 amino acids long. CDR3 bases: TGTGCCAGCAGTGCGGGAGTAGGGACCAATGAGCAGTTCTTC. Translation: CASSAGVGTNEQFF.

The chain recombines TRBV7-7 with TRBJ2-1; the match to TRBD2 covers 7 bases. The CDR3 is 15 amino acids. CDR1 and CDR2 (germline): SSHAT, FNYEAQ (reference sequence). The V gene end was trimmed by 5 bases and the J gene end by 8 bases; junction bases not matched to a gene: 12. The CDR3 spells CASSPGLGGGDEQFF. DNA for the CDR3: TGTGCCAGCAGCCCGGGACTCGGGGGAGGGGATGAGCAGTTCTTC.